The 28 T cell receptor beta chains reported below all come from one sample, sequenced in a study of cytomegalovirus exposure and HLA in healthy donors. The PCR ran on 60 Vbeta and 13 Jbeta primers. The table came from immunoSEQ multiplex PCR; TCRdb's copy has only in-frame clones and leaves some out. This table has some 150,000 clones, 80% appearing once. Sequenced material: PBMCs. All receptors come from a man younger than 35 in good health and CMV-seropositive.

The chain couples TRBV11-2 to TRBJ1-2; D unclear. This CDR3 is built from 13 residues. Trimming pared 0 bases from V and 10 bases from J, leaving 12 bases between. In germline, CDR1 is SGHAT, CDR2 FQNNGV. CDR3 sequence (DNA): TGTGCCAGCAGCTTAGAGCACGGAGGTAACTACACCTTC. Protein sequence: CASSLEHGGNYTF.

V gene TRBV6-5 combines with J gene TRBJ1-1; D gene ambiguous. V was cut by 6 bases and J by 2 bases, with 10 bases left in between. Germline lookup yields CDR1 MNHEY and CDR2 SVGAGI. The CDR3 runs 13 residues. CDR3 amino acids: CASRQKENTEAFF. The CDR3 nucleotides read TGTGCCAGCAGACAAAAAGAAAACACTGAAGCTTTCTTT.

The chain has TRBV14 and TRBJ1-1; D is perhaps TRBD1 (6 bases). Trimming left V 9 bases short and J 11 bases short, with 22 bases between. The CDR3 consists of 13 residues. Germline CDR1 is SGHDN and CDR2 is FVKESK. The CDR3 DNA reads TGTGCCAGTTCTAAACAGGGTGCATTAGGGGCTTTCTTT. As protein: CASSKQGALGAFF.

The gene calls are TRBV19 and TRBJ2-3, with TRBD2 identical over 7 bases. J was trimmed by 0 bases and V by 4 bases; bases with no gene match: 7. Germline-derived CDR1 and CDR2 are LNHDA and SQIVND (reference sequence). The CDR3 length is 16 residues. The CDR3 sequence is CASSRESGASTDTQYF. The CDR3 DNA reads as TGTGCCAGTAGTAGAGAAAGCGGGGCTAGCACAGATACGCAGTATTTT.

The chain combines TRBV5-1 with TRBJ1-5, with 9 bases identical to TRBD1. CDR3 length: 15 amino acids. V was pared by 7 bases and J by 2 bases, with 7 bases of the junction left unmatched. CDR1 is SGHRS, CDR2 YFSETQ, per germline. This CDR3 reads CASGTGKVGNQPQHF. The DNA for the CDR3 is TGCGCCAGCGGGACAGGGAAGGTTGGCAATCAGCCCCAGCATTTT.

This chain connects TRBV21-1 to TRBJ2-5; TRBD1 was called by the table and not checked on the DNA. TRBV21-1 is deemed a pseudogene. This CDR3 is built from 15 residues. CDR3 protein: CASSKGNRGRKTQYF. Written as DNA, the CDR3 is TGTGCCAGCAGCAAAGGTAACAGGGGGAGGAAGACCCAGTACTTC.

For the CDR3, the DNA is TGTGCCAGCAGTTACCCGATAGGACTGGGGAACACCGGGGAGCTGTTTTTT. Its protein is CASSYPIGLGNTGELFF. The J gene is TRBJ2-2, the V gene TRBV6-8; D is possibly TRBD2 (5 bases). Trimming cost V 2 bases and J 1 base, with 14 bases left between them. Per germline, CDR1 MNHGY and CDR2 SAAAGT. The CDR3 runs to 17 residues.

The V and J genes are TRBV11-2 and TRBJ1-3; D is unresolved. There are 16 residues in the CDR3. Germline V gene lookup returns CDR1 SGHAT and CDR2 FQNNGV. V was clipped by 4 bases and J by 2 bases, with 15 bases between them. CDR3 sequence (DNA): TGTGCCAGCAGCTCCCTTATAGGGAGGACTGGAAACACCATATATTTT. Protein product: CASSSLIGRTGNTIYF.

This rearrangement joins TRBV10-3 to TRBJ2-2, with 7 positions matching TRBD2. The germline V gene has CDR1 ENHRY and CDR2 SYGVKD. The CDR3 consists of 16 residues. The trim removed 3 bases at V and 7 bases at J, leaving 11 bases unmatched. CDR3 sequence reads: CAISDTGPGGGGELFF. CDR3 nucleotides: TGTGCCATCAGTGATACAGGTCCGGGAGGAGGCGGGGAGCTGTTTTTT.

The chain carries TRBV29-1 and TRBJ1-2; 8 bases are shared with TRBD1. Germline V lookup: CDR1 SQVTM, CDR2 ANQGSEA. V was pared by 2 bases and J by 8 bases, with 7 bases of the junction left unmatched. This CDR3 comprises 13 residues. CDR3 coding DNA: TGCAGCGTTGAACGACAGGGGTCGTTCGGCTACACCTTC. It specifies CSVERQGSFGYTF.

The V gene is TRBV2, the J gene TRBJ1-2; perhaps TRBD1 as D (5 bases). Germline assignment: CDR1 SNHLY and CDR2 FYNNEI. The CDR3 totals 13 residues. Trimming cost V 8 bases and J 4 bases, with 14 bases left between them. CDR3 protein: CASVEGRGYGYTF. The CDR3 region has the DNA TGTGCCAGCGTGGAGGGAAGGGGCTATGGCTACACCTTC.

The V and J genes are TRBV29-1 and TRBJ1-1, with 7 nucleotides matching TRBD1. CDR1 is SQVTM, CDR2 ANQGSEA, per germline. The CDR3 spans 14 residues. J gave up 2 bases and V 4 bases, and 7 bases lay outside the gene matches. DNA of the CDR3: TGCAGCGTTGCTCGACAGGGTCCTAACACTGAAGCTTTCTTT. This codes for CSVARQGPNTEAFF.

This chain joins TRBV6-1 and TRBJ1-3; perhaps TRBD1 as D (6 bases). From germline, CDR1 is MNHNS and CDR2 SASEGT. Between the trimmed V and J ends, which lost 2 bases and 4 bases, there was a span of 12 bases. The CDR3 has 15 residues. DNA of the CDR3: TGTGCCAGCAGTGAACAGGGGCTAACGGGAAACACCATATATTTT. It specifies CASSEQGLTGNTIYF.

This clone has a single count. The chain combines TRBV19 with TRBJ2-1, with D tentatively TRBD2 (7 bases). The length of the CDR3 is 12 residues. The ends were cut back, 3 bases at V and 15 bases at J, with 15 bases in the middle. The V gene's germline CDR1 is LNHDA and CDR2 SQIVND (reference sequence). The CDR3 DNA reads TGTGCCAGTAGTATGGGGGGGGCCGCGCGGTTCTTC. Residues: CASSMGGAARFF. The entire variable domain, with the rest obtained from reference TRBV19 and TRBJ2-1, is as follows: DGGITQSPKYLFRKEGQNVTLSCEQNLNHDAMYWYRQDPGQGLRLIYYSQIVNDFQKGDIAEGYSVSREKKESFPLTVTSAQKNPTAFYLCASSMGGAARFFGPGTRLTVL.

The chain uses TRBV5-6 and TRBJ2-7, with a tentative D call TRBD1 (5 bases). The CDR3 length is 13 residues. V was shortened by 5 bases and J by 2 bases, with 11 bases between the two germline ends. Germline V gene sequence: CDR1 SGHDT, CDR2 YYEEEE. The DNA of the CDR3 is TGTGCCAGCAGAGGTCACAGGCCCTACGAGCAGTACTTC. Translated: CASRGHRPYEQYF.

This clone was recorded once. Here the CDR3 DNA reads TGTGCCAGCAGTGAAGCGAGCGGGGCTGGGGCCAACGTCCTGACTTTC. It codes for CASSEASGAGANVLTF. V and J are TRBV6-1 and TRBJ2-6; 7 bases line up with TRBD2. Germline V gene sequence: CDR1 MNHNS, CDR2 SASEGT. With V trimmed by 0 bases and J by 2 bases, 1 base remained unmatched. This CDR3 region has 16 residues.

The chain couples TRBV29-1 to TRBJ1-4, with TRBD1 matching over 7 bases. V was clipped by 6 bases and J by 7 bases; unmatched bases: 14. CDR3 length: 15 amino acids. The V gene's germline CDR1 is SQVTM and CDR2 ANQGSEA. CDR3 residues: CSVNYDRDSREKLFF. CDR3 bases: TGCAGCGTGAATTACGACAGGGACTCCCGTGAAAAACTGTTTTTT. The whole variable domain, remainder taken from reference TRBV29-1 and TRBJ1-4, is SAVISQKPSRDICQRGTSLTIQCQVDSQVTMMFWYRQQPGQSLTLIATANQGSEATYESGFVIDKFPISRPNLTFSTLTVSNMSPEDSSIYLCSVNYDRDSREKLFFGSGTQLSVL.

This chain joins TRBV4-2 and TRBJ1-1; the D gene is possibly TRBD1 (6 bases). V was cut by 0 bases and J by 10 bases, with 27 bases left in between. Looked up from germline, CDR1 is LGHNA and CDR2 is YNFKEQ. CDR3 length: 18 amino acids. DNA of the CDR3: TGTGCCAGCAGCCAAGATAAAGCTCCGGGGCAGGGGCTGGGGAGAGCTTTCTTT. Encoded protein: CASSQDKAPGQGLGRAFF.

The chain is built from TRBV4-3 and TRBJ1-1; the match to TRBD1 covers 7 bases. CDR3 length equals 17 residues. With V trimmed by 3 bases and J by 3 bases, 13 bases remained unmatched. The germline V gene encodes CDR1 LGHNA and CDR2 YSLEER. The CDR3 region is CASSHGLLGQEHTEAFF. In nucleotides, the CDR3 is TGCGCCAGCAGCCATGGACTTTTAGGACAGGAACACACTGAAGCTTTCTTT.

CDR3 sequence reads: CASSLADEQFF. CDR3 nucleotide sequence: TGTGCCAGCAGCTTAGCCGATGAGCAGTTCTTC. The chain links TRBV11-2 to TRBJ2-1; no firm D call. The CDR3 spans 11 residues. V lost 1 base to trimming and J lost 8 bases, with 3 bases between them. From germline, CDR1 is SGHAT and CDR2 FQNNGV.

This sequence joins TRBV5-4 and TRBJ1-4, with no clear D. The CDR3 spans 15 residues. Per germline, CDR1 SGHNT and CDR2 YYREEE (reference sequence). V shed 4 bases and J shed 3 bases, with 13 bases lying between them. CDR3 DNA: TGTGCCAGCAGCGAGGCCCGGCGGGCTAATGAAAAACTGTTTTTT. It codes for CASSEARRANEKLFF.

The chain employs TRBV7-8 and TRBJ2-3; 10 bases line up with TRBD2. This CDR3 contains 16 residues. The germline CDR1 and CDR2 sequences are SGHVS and FQNEAQ. The J segment lost 4 bases and the V segment lost 1 base, leaving 5 bases of the junction unmatched. This CDR3 reads CASSLESGGVADTQYF. In nucleotides, the CDR3 is TGTGCCAGCAGCTTAGAGAGCGGGGGGGTGGCAGATACGCAGTATTTT.

The chain carries TRBV12-5 and TRBJ1-5; D remains unclear. The V end lost 2 bases, the J end lost 7 bases, and 6 bases lay between the germline ends. The CDR3 loop spans 12 amino acids. Germline V gene sequence: CDR1 LGHNT, CDR2 FRNRAP. CDR3 in amino acids: CASGLPQQPQHF. CDR3 nucleotides: TGTGCTAGTGGTTTGCCCCAGCAGCCCCAGCATTTT.

The chain employs TRBV9 and TRBJ1-1; D not resolved. The CDR3 length is 12 residues. V lost 0 bases to trimming and J lost 7 bases, with 7 bases between them. The germline CDR1 and CDR2 sequences are SGDLS and YYNGEE. For the CDR3, the DNA is TGTGCCAGCAGCGTAGTTGGCGGTGAAGCTTTCTTT. Its translation is CASSVVGGEAFF.

The chain uses TRBV1 and TRBJ2-3; the table calls TRBD2, which could not be checked here. TRBV1 is a known pseudogene. The CDR3 has 17 residues. CDR3 sequence reads: CTSSTRLAGGQIDTQYF. In DNA form, the CDR3 reads TGCACCAGCAGCACCCGACTAGCGGGGGGGCAGATAGATACGCAGTATTTT.

This chain links TRBV19 with TRBJ1-2, with no clear D. CDR3 length: 16 amino acids. V lost 1 base, J lost 3 bases, and 15 bases lay in between. Per the germline V gene, CDR1 is LNHDA and CDR2 is SQIVND (reference sequence). CDR3 DNA sequence: TGTGCCAGTAGTATAGCCAGGCAGACGTCGCACTATGGCTACACCTTC. Translated: CASSIARQTSHYGYTF.

V gene TRBV20-1 combines with J gene TRBJ1-1; D is possibly TRBD1 (5 bases). Germline V gives CDR1 DFQATT, CDR2 SNEGSKA (reference sequence). There are 11 residues in the CDR3. CDR3 region: CRMGRSTEAFF. Here the CDR3 DNA reads TGCAGGATGGGGCGGAGCACTGAAGCTTTCTTT.

V is TRBV27 and J is TRBJ2-6, with D uncertain. The CDR3 contains 15 residues. Germline-derived CDR1 and CDR2 are MNHEY and SMNVEV (reference sequence). V lost 5 bases to trimming and J lost 0 bases, with 8 bases between them. CDR3 amino acids: CASSPPTSGANVLTF. The CDR3 bases are TGTGCCAGCAGTCCCCCTACCTCTGGGGCCAACGTCCTGACTTTC. Supplemented by reference TRBV27 and TRBJ2-6, the full variable domain reads EAQVTQNPRYLITVTGKKLTVTCSQNMNHEYMSWYRQDPGLGLRQIYYSMNVEVTDKGDVPEGYKVSRKEKRNFPLILESPSPNQTSLYFCASSPPTSGANVLTFGAGSRLTVL.